This T cell receptor (beta chain) was obtained from a study of vaccination effects on CD4 cells after COVID-19. The CDR3 covers 19 residues. Germline loops: CDR1 SGHRS, CDR2 YFSETQ. Trimming shortened V by 0 bases and J by 2 bases, and 18 bases separated the two germline ends. ViraFEST assay sequencing came after antigen-specific CD4+ T cells were expanded with viral peptide pools. Once cultured for 10 days, the cells underwent separation to obtain CD4+ T cells. Participants were given two doses of BNT162b2 or mRNA-1273 vaccine. IL-2 medium took the place of half the medium on both days 3 and 7. Assay: immunoSEQ multiplex PCR; the TCRdb copy retains only in-frame clones and omits some. Of over 80,000 clones in the sample, over 70% are singletons; the top ten hold 0.85% to 1.3%. A word on this clone: Its target is unknown.

This sequence was found in a human donor who received a COVID-19 vaccine. This chain uses TRBV5-1 with TRBJ2-6, with D unresolved. This material consisted of CD4+ T cells from PBMCs cultured with HCoV-OC43 spike peptides, taken after COVID-19 vaccination. Regarding subset: HCoV-OC43 spike overlapping peptide pool stimulation. The CDR3 nucleotides read TGCGCCAGCAGCTTGGCCAGTGTGTCCATTCACACTGGGGCCAACGTCCTGACTTTC. Translation gives CASSLASVSIHTGANVLTF.